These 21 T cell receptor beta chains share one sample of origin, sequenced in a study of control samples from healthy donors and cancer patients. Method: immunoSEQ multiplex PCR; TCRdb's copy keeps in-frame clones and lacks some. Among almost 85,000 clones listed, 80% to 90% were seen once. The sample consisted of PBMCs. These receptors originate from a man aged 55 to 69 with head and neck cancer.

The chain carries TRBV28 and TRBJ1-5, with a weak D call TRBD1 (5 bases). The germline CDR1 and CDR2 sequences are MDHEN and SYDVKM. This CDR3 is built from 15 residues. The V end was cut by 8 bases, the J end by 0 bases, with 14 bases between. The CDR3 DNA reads TGTGCCAGCGTATTGACAGTTTATAGCAATCAGCCCCAGCATTTT. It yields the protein CASVLTVYSNQPQHF.

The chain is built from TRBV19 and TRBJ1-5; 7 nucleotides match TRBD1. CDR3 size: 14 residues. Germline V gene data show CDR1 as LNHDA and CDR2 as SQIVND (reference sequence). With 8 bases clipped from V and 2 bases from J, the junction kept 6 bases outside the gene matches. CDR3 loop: CASQDRSGNQPQHF. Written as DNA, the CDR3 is TGTGCCAGTCAGGACAGGTCGGGCAATCAGCCCCAGCATTTT. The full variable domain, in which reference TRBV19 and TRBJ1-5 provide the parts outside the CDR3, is DGGITQSPKYLFRKEGQNVTLSCEQNLNHDAMYWYRQDPGQGLRLIYYSQIVNDFQKGDIAEGYSVSREKKESFPLTVTSAQKNPTAFYLCASQDRSGNQPQHFGDGTRLSIL.

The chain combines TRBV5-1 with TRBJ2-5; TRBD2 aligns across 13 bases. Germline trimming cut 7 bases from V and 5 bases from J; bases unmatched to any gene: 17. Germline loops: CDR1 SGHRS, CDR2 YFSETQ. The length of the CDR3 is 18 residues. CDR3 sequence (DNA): TGCGCCAGCCGCCGGTGGGGAGGGACTAGCGGGATCCCGGAGACCCAGTACTTC. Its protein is CASRRWGGTSGIPETQYF. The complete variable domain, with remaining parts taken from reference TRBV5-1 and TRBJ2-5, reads KAGVTQTPRYLIKTRGQQVTLSCSPISGHRSVSWYQQTPGQGLQFLFEYFSETQRNKGNFPGRFSGRQFSNSRSEMNVSTLELGDSALYLCASRRWGGTSGIPETQYFGPGTRLLVL.

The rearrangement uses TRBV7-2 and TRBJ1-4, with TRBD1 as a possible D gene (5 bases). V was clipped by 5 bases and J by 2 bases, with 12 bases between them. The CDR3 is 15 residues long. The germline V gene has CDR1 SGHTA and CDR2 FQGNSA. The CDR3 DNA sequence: TGTGCCAGCAGCGCATCAGGGTTGACTAATGAAAAACTGTTTTTT. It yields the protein CASSASGLTNEKLFF.

In DNA, the CDR3 is TGCGCCAGCATCTCACCGGGACTCGGTTTTGGCTGCGAGCAGTACTTC. This sequence encodes CASISPGLGFGCEQYF. The chain recombines TRBV10-1 with TRBJ2-7; perhaps TRBD2 as D (6 bases). Trimming pared 7 bases from V and 6 bases from J, leaving 25 bases between. CDR1 WNHNN and CDR2 SYGVQD come from the germline V gene (reference sequence). The length of the CDR3 is 16 residues.

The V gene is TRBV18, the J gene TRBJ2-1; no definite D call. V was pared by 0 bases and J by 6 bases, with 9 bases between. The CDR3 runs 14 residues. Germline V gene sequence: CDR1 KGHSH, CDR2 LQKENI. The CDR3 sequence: CASSPPRWGNEQFF. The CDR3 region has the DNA TGTGCCAGCTCACCACCTCGCTGGGGCAATGAGCAGTTCTTC.

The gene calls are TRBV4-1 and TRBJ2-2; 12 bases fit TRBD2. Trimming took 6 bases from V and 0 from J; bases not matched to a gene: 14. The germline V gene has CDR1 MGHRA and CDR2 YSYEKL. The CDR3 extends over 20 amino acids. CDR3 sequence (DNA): TGCGCCAGCAGGGGTCAGCAAGGGACTAGCGGGCACGCGAACACCGGGGAGCTGTTTTTT. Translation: CASRGQQGTSGHANTGELFF.

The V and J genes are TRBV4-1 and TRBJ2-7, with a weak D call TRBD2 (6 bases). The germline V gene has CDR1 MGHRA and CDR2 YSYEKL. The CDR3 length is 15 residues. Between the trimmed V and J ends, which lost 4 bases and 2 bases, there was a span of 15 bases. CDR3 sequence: CASSLRDGSTYEQYF. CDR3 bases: TGCGCCAGCAGCCTCAGGGACGGGAGCACCTACGAGCAGTACTTC.

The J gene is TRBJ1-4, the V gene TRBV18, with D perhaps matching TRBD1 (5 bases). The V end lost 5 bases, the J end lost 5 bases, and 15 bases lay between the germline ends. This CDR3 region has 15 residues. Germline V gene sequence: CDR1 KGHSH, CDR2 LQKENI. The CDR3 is CASSISRGANEKLFF. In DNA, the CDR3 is TGTGCCAGCTCAATCTCGAGAGGGGCGAATGAAAAACTGTTTTTT.

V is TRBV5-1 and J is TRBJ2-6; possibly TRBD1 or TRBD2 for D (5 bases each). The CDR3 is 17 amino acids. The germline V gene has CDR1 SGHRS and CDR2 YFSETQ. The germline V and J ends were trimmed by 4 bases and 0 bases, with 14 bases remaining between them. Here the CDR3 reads CASSPAVGASGANVLTF. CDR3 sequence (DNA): TGCGCCAGCAGCCCGGCGGTCGGGGCCTCTGGGGCCAACGTCCTGACTTTC.

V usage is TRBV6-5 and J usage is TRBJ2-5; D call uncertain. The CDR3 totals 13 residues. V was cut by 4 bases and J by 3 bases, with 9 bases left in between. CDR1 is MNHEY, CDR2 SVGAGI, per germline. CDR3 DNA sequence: TGTGCCAGCAGTTTGCAGACGAAAGAGACCCAGTACTTC. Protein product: CASSLQTKETQYF.

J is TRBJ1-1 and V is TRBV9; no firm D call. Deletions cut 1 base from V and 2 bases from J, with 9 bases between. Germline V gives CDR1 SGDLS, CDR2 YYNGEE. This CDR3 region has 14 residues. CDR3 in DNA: TGTGCCAGCAGCGTACTCGACGGAAACACTGAAGCTTTCTTT. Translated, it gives CASSVLDGNTEAFF.

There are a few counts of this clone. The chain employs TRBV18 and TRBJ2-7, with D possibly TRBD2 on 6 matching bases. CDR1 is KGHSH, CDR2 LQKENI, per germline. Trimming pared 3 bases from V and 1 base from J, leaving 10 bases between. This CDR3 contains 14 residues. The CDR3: CASSPPGLSYEQYF. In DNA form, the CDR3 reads TGTGCCAGCTCACCCCCGGGACTGTCCTACGAGCAGTACTTC. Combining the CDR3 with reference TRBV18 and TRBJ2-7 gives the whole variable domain NAGVMQNPRHLVRRRGQEARLRCSPMKGHSHVYWYRQLPEEGLKFMVYLQKENIIDESGMPKERFSAEFPKEGPSILRIQQVVRGDSAAYFCASSPPGLSYEQYFGPGTRLTVT.

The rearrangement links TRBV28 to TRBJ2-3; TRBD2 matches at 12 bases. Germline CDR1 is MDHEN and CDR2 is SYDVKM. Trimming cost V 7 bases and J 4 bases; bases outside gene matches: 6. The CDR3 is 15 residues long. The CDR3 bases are TGTGCCAGCACCGAACTAGCGGGGGGAGCAGATACGCAGTATTTT. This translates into CASTELAGGADTQYF.

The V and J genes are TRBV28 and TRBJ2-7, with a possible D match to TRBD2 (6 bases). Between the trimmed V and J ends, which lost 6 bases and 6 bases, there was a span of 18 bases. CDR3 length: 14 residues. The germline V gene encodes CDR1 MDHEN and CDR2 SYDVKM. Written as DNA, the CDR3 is TGTGCCAGCAGCAGTCCCGGGACTCGAGGCGAGCAGTACTTC. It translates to CASSSPGTRGEQYF.

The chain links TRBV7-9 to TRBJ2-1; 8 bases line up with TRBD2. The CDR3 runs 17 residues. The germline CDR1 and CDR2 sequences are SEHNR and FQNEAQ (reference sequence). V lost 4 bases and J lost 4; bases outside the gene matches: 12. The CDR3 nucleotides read TGTGCCAGCAGCTCTGGACTAGCCTCACAGATTTACAATGAGCAGTTCTTC. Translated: CASSSGLASQIYNEQFF. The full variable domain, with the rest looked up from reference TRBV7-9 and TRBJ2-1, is DTGVSQNPRHKITKRGQNVTFRCDPISEHNRLYWYRQTLGQGPEFLTYFQNEAQLEKSRLLSDRFSAERPKGSFSTLEIQRTEQGDSAMYLCASSSGLASQIYNEQFFGPGTRLTVL.

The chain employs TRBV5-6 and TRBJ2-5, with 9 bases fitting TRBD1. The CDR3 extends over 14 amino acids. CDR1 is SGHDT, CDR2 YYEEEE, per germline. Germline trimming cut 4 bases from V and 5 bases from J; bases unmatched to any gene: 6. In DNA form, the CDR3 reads TGTGCCAGCAGCCTGGGACAGGGAGGCGAGACCCAGTACTTC. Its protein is CASSLGQGGETQYF.

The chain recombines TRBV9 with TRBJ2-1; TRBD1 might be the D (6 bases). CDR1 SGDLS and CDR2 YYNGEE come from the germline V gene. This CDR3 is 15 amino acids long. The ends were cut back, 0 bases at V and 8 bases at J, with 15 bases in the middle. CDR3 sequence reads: CASSVAGAGWDEQFF. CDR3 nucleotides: TGTGCCAGCAGCGTAGCAGGGGCAGGGTGGGATGAGCAGTTCTTC.

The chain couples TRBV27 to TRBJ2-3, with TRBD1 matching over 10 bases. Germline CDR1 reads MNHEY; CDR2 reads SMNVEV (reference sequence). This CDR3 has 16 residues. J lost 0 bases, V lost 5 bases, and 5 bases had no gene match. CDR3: CASSPLGQGSTDTQYF. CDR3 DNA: TGTGCCAGCAGTCCGCTGGGACAGGGGAGCACAGATACGCAGTATTTT.

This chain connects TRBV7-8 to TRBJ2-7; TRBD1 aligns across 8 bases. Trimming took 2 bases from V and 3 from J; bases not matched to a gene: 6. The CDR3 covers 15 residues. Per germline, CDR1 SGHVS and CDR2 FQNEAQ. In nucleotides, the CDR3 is TGTGCCAGCAGCTTACAGGGGGCGCAGTTCTACGAGCAGTACTTC. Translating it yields CASSLQGAQFYEQYF.

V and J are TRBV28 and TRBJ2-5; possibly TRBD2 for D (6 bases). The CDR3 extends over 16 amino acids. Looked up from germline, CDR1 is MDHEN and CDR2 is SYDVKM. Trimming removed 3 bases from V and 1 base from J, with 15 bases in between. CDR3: CASSLGFRGIQETQYF. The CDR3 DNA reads TGTGCCAGCAGTTTGGGGTTCCGGGGGATCCAAGAGACCCAGTACTTC.